This T cell receptor (beta chain) was captured by sequencing in a study of T cell responses to AZD1222 COVID-19 vaccine. Whole-study findings and limits: An increase in Spike-specific TCR breadth and depth was observed after two AZD1222 doses. Females made up more of the donors, who were largely white British, and clonal diversity may have come out too low. Samples come after the peak T cell response, not at day 14.

TCRdb keeps only in-frame clones here, not all; method: immunoSEQ multiplex PCR. Of about 120,000 clones in the sample, approximately 90% are singletons; the top ten hold roughly 4.7%. Notes on this clone: The antigen remains unidentified.

The sample consisted of peripheral blood, taken on day 0 of AZD1222 vaccination. This TCR was sampled from an adult in good health.

This CDR3 is CASSLVVSDTQYF. CDR3 DNA: TGCGCCAGCAGCTTGGTTGTCTCAGATACGCAGTATTTT. The chain recombines TRBV5-1 with TRBJ2-3; D is undetermined. V was trimmed by 0 bases and J by 4 bases, leaving 6 bases between them. There are 13 residues in the CDR3. Germline V gene sequence: CDR1 SGHRS, CDR2 YFSETQ.